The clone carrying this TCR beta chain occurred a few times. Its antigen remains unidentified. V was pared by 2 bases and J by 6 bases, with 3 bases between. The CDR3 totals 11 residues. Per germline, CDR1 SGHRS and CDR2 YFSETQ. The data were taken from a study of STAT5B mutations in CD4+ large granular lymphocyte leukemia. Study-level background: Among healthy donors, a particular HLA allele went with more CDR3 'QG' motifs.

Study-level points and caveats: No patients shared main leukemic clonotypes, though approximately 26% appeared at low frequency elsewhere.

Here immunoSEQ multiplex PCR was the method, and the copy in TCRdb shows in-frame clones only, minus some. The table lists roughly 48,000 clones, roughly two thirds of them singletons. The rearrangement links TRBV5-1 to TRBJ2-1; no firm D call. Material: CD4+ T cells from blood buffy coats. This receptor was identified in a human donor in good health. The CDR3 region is CASSFSNEQFF. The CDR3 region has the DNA TGCGCCAGCAGCTTTTCCAATGAGCAGTTCTTC.